This T cell receptor (beta chain) was sequenced in a study of CD8 T cells in ankylosing spondylitis. Each CDR3 protein is one row after TCRdb ran MiXCR on the 5' RACE reads. The table records fewer than 200,000 distinct CDR3 sequences, around 17% of them present only once. The CDR3 is made up of 14 amino acids. Germline-derived CDR1 and CDR2 are SNHLY and FYNNEI. With 6 bases clipped from V and 5 bases from J, the junction kept 6 bases outside the gene matches. In this sample, this clonotype turned up many times. The chain is built from TRBV2 and TRBJ1-5; 8 positions agree with TRBD1. The origin of this receptor is a male donor with ankylosing spondylitis or in good health (not recorded which). Material for sequencing was blood, either unsorted or a sorted T cell fraction (not recorded which). CDR3 sequence reads: CASSRGHLDQPQHF. DNA of the CDR3: TGTGCCAGCAGCAGGGGGCACCTGGATCAGCCCCAGCATTTT.